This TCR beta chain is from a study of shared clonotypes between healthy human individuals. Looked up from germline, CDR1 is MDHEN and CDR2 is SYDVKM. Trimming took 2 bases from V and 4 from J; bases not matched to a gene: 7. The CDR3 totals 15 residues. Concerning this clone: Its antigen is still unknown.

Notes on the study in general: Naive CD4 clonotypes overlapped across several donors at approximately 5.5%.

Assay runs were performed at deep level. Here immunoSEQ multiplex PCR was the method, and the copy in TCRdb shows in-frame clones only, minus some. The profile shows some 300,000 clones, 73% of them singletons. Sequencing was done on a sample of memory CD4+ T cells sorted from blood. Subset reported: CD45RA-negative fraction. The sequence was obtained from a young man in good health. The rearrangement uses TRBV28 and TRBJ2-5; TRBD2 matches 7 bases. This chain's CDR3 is CASSLTPLASETQYF. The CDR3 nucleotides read TGTGCCAGCAGTTTAACCCCACTAGCGTCAGAGACCCAGTACTTC.